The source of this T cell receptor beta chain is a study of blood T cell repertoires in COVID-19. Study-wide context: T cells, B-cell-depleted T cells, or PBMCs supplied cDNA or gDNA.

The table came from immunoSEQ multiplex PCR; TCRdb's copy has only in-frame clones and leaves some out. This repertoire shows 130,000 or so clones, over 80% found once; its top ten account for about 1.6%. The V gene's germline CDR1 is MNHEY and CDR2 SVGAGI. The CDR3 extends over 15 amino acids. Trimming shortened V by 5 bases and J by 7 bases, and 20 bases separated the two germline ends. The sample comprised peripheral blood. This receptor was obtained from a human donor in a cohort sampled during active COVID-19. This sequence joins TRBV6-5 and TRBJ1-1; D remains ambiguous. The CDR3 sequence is CASSQRRSGMGEAFF. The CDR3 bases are TGTGCCAGCAGTCAGCGGAGAAGTGGGATGGGTGAAGCTTTCTTT.